This TCR beta chain comes out of a study of cytomegalovirus exposure and HLA in healthy donors. This CDR3 region has 14 residues. V dropped 3 bases and J dropped 6 bases, with 12 bases sitting between them. Germline V gives CDR1 SGHTA, CDR2 FQGNSA. Primers: 60 Vbeta forward and 13 Jbeta reverse. The data were produced by immunoSEQ multiplex PCR, yet TCRdb's version contains in-frame clones alone and is incomplete. In the table there are about 150,000 clones, 65% to 80% of which are singletons. The chain uses TRBV7-2 and TRBJ2-1; the D is unclear. The TCR sequence derives from a woman in her forties in good health and CMV-seropositive. Sequencing was performed on PBMCs. The CDR3 here is CASSLPTIPNEQFF. The DNA for the CDR3 is TGTGCCAGCAGCTTGCCAACTATACCCAATGAGCAGTTCTTC.